Listed here are 27 T cell receptor beta chains from one sample, sequenced in a study of response to subunit inactivated influenza vaccine. MiXCR, applied by TCRdb to the RT-PCR reads, yields one record per CDR3 protein. Of 500,000 or so distinct CDR3 sequences in the sample, approximately 17% were seen once. The sequencing here drew on CD4+ T cells sorted from PBMCs, taken less than 25 months after vaccination. These receptors were collected from a man between 50 and 69 years old who received an inactivated influenza vaccine.

In nucleotides, the CDR3 is TGTGCCAGCAGTAACCGGGACAGTTACAATGAGCAGTTCTTC. Translated, it gives CASSNRDSYNEQFF. The chain employs TRBV6-2 or TRBV6-3 and TRBJ2-1; 7 bases are a match to TRBD1. V was pared by 5 bases and J by 4 bases, with 5 bases of the junction left unmatched. The CDR3 contains 14 residues. Germline V gene sequence: CDR1 MNHEY, CDR2 SVGEGT.

This clonotype is a singleton in its sample. The genes are TRBV5-5 and TRBJ2-7; 7 bases fit TRBD2. Germline values: CDR1 SGHKS, CDR2 YYEKEE (reference sequence). The J segment lost 2 bases and the V segment lost 4 bases, leaving 12 bases of the junction unmatched. The CDR3 runs to 16 residues. CDR3 in DNA: TGTGCCAGCAGCCCGGGCCGGGGGGACGGTCCCTACGAGCAGTACTTC. Amino acids: CASSPGRGDGPYEQYF.

The V call is TRBV18, the J call TRBJ2-5, with TRBD2 identical over 10 bases. Trimming at V came to 5 bases and at J to 5 bases, leaving 11 bases not matched to a gene. The CDR3 is made up of 16 amino acids. The germline CDR1 and CDR2 sequences are KGHSH and LQKENI. The CDR3, as DNA: TGTGCCAGCTCATCGACTAGGACTAGCGGCGGGGAGACCCAGTACTTC. Its translation is CASSSTRTSGGETQYF. The full variable domain, with the rest looked up from reference TRBV18 and TRBJ2-5, is NAGVMQNPRHLVRRRGQEARLRCSPMKGHSHVYWYRQLPEEGLKFMVYLQKENIIDESGMPKERFSAEFPKEGPSILRIQQVVRGDSAAYFCASSSTRTSGGETQYFGPGTRLLVL.

V and J are TRBV5-1 and TRBJ1-1; 8 bases agree with TRBD1. V was pared by 4 bases and J by 0 bases, with 5 bases of the junction left unmatched. The germline V gene has CDR1 SGHRS and CDR2 YFSETQ. The CDR3 is 15 amino acids. In nucleotides, the CDR3 is TGCGCCAGCAGCATGGACAGGGTCATGAACACTGAAGCTTTCTTT. Protein: CASSMDRVMNTEAFF.

Ten or more counts support this clonotype. The chain couples TRBV5-1 to TRBJ1-4; D not certain. Per the germline V gene, CDR1 is SGHRS and CDR2 is YFSETQ. The CDR3 spans 15 residues. V shed 0 bases and J shed 0 bases, with 6 bases lying between them. The CDR3 DNA reads TGCGCCAGCAGCTTGGTCCGGTCAACTAATGAAAAACTGTTTTTT. This encodes CASSLVRSTNEKLFF.

This clonotype was seen many times. The genes are TRBV29-1 and TRBJ2-1; 7 bases line up with TRBD2. V was clipped by 3 bases and J by 4 bases; unmatched bases: 0. The germline V gene has CDR1 SQVTM and CDR2 ANQGSEA. The CDR3 loop spans 12 amino acids. The CDR3: CSVEGGYNEQFF. The CDR3 DNA reads TGCAGCGTTGAGGGGGGGTACAATGAGCAGTTCTTC.

This clonotype has just a few counts. The CDR3, as DNA: TGCAGTGCTAGACTACACTCGAACACTGAAGCTTTCTTT. This translates into CSARLHSNTEAFF. The V gene is TRBV20-1, the J gene TRBJ1-1; no definite D call. V dropped 2 bases and J dropped 1 base, with 8 bases sitting between them. This CDR3 spans 13 amino acids. The V gene's germline CDR1 is DFQATT and CDR2 SNEGSKA (reference sequence).

Many counts were recorded for this clonotype. The J gene is TRBJ2-1, the V gene TRBV3-1; D might be TRBD1 or TRBD2, each matching 5 bases. Germline values: CDR1 LGHDT, CDR2 YNNKEL (reference sequence). The germline V and J ends were trimmed by 0 bases and 8 bases, with 14 bases remaining between them. This CDR3 region has 15 residues. For the CDR3, the DNA is TGTGCCAGCAGCCAAGATAATGTTCGGGGACATGAGCAGTTCTTC. Amino acids: CASSQDNVRGHEQFF.

The chain has TRBV7-2 and TRBJ2-2, with a weak D call TRBD1 (6 bases). The CDR3 runs 15 residues. Trimming took 5 bases from V and 1 from J, leaving 11 bases between them. Germline CDR1 is SGHTA and CDR2 is FQGNSA. The CDR3 DNA follows: TGTGCCAGCAGCCTATGGGGACAGAACACCGGGGAGCTGTTTTTT. It translates to CASSLWGQNTGELFF. The full variable domain, completed using reference TRBV7-2 and TRBJ2-2, is GAGVSQSPSNKVTEKGKDVELRCDPISGHTALYWYRQSLGQGLEFLIYFQGNSAPDKSGLPSDRFSAERTGGSVSTLTIQRTQQEDSAVYLCASSLWGQNTGELFFGEGSRLTVL.

This clonotype appeared a few times. The V call is TRBV20-1, the J call TRBJ2-7; TRBD1 matches at 7 bases. The germline gives CDR1 DFQATT, CDR2 SNEGSKA (reference sequence). This CDR3 contains 17 residues. V shed 0 bases, J shed 1 base, and the junction held 12 bases outside the gene matches. Here the CDR3 DNA reads TGCAGTGCTAGAGATCGAGGTGGGCACAGGGGATCCTACGAGCAGTACTTC. It specifies CSARDRGGHRGSYEQYF.

This clonotype has only a few counts. The chain couples TRBV9 to TRBJ2-5, with TRBD2 identical over 7 bases. Trimming cost V 0 bases and J 4 bases; bases outside gene matches: 9. The CDR3 length is 16 residues. Germline assignment: CDR1 SGDLS and CDR2 YYNGEE. CDR3 bases: TGTGCCAGCAGCGTAGCTGGGGGAGGGCATCGAGAGACCCAGTACTTC. Amino acid sequence: CASSVAGGGHRETQYF.

V and J are TRBV20-1 and TRBJ2-5; TRBD1 aligns across 7 bases. The CDR3 length is 14 residues. Looked up from germline, CDR1 is DFQATT and CDR2 is SNEGSKA (reference sequence). Germline trimming cut 6 bases from V and 5 bases from J; bases unmatched to any gene: 12. The CDR3 DNA reads TGCAGTGCGATCCAGACAGGGCCCGGGGAGACCCAGTACTTC. Its translation is CSAIQTGPGETQYF.

The rearrangement joins TRBV4-3 to TRBJ2-3, with 8 bases fitting TRBD1. This CDR3 has 15 residues. The junction had 3 bases not matched to a gene; V was cut back by 0 bases and J by 4 bases. Germline-derived CDR1 and CDR2 are LGHNA and YSLEER. The CDR3 DNA reads TGCGCCAGCAGCCAAGAGTACAGGGGGGCAGATACGCAGTATTTT. Protein: CASSQEYRGADTQYF.

The chain carries TRBV11-2 and TRBJ2-5; 7 nucleotides line up with TRBD2. CDR3 length: 15 amino acids. V shed 4 bases and J 6 bases; nucleotides not matched to a gene: 11. Germline assignment: CDR1 SGHAT and CDR2 FQNNGV. The chain's CDR3 is CASSSHRGRVKTQYF. For the CDR3, the DNA is TGTGCCAGCAGCTCCCACCGTGGGAGGGTGAAGACCCAGTACTTC.

The chain combines TRBV3-1 with TRBJ1-2; 8 bases are a match to TRBD1. This CDR3 contains 13 residues. The ends lost 5 bases at V and 3 bases at J; junction bases unmatched: 2. Germline V gene data show CDR1 as LGHDT and CDR2 as YNNKEL (reference sequence). In DNA, the CDR3 is TGTGCCAGCAGCAAGACAGGGGACTATGGCTACACCTTC. It yields the protein CASSKTGDYGYTF.

This clonotype was seen many times. The chain recombines TRBV5-1 with TRBJ1-3; D ambiguous. The CDR3 has 15 residues. V lost 1 base to trimming and J lost 0 bases, with 8 bases between them. Germline V lookup: CDR1 SGHRS, CDR2 YFSETQ. The CDR3 DNA follows: TGCGCCAGCAGCTTGTCTGCGGGCTCTGGAAACACCATATATTTT. Protein product: CASSLSAGSGNTIYF.

The rearrangement joins TRBV12-3 or TRBV12-4 to TRBJ2-1; D gene uncertain. CDR3 length equals 12 residues. Deletions cut 4 bases from V and 5 bases from J, with 6 bases between. Here the CDR3 DNA reads TGTGCCAGCAGTTCTAATAACAATGAGCAGTTCTTC. Protein: CASSSNNNEQFF.

This clonotype occurred a few times. The V and J genes are TRBV12-3 or TRBV12-4 and TRBJ1-3; D possibly corresponds to TRBD1 (6 bases). Trimming left V 6 bases short and J 1 base short, with 10 bases between. This CDR3 is 14 amino acids long. The CDR3 reads CASRSTGSGNTIYF. The CDR3 DNA sequence: TGTGCCAGCAGATCCACAGGGTCTGGAAACACCATATATTTT.

This chain links TRBV12-3 or TRBV12-4 with TRBJ2-1; weak D call: TRBD1 (5 bases). V was shortened by 3 bases and J by 7 bases, with 13 bases between the two germline ends. The length of the CDR3 is 14 residues. The CDR3 loop is CASSFLVAGNEQFF. In DNA, the CDR3 is TGTGCCAGCAGTTTCCTAGTGGCAGGGAATGAGCAGTTCTTC.

The chain combines TRBV3-1 with TRBJ2-5, with D uncertain. From germline, CDR1 is LGHDT and CDR2 YNNKEL (reference sequence). V lost 0 bases and J lost 0, with 5 bases in between. The CDR3 length is 14 residues. CDR3 protein: CASSQDHNQETQYF. The DNA of the CDR3 is TGTGCCAGCAGCCAAGATCACAACCAAGAGACCCAGTACTTC.

The chain has TRBV7-2 and TRBJ2-7, with TRBD1 matching 7 bases. This CDR3 contains 13 residues. After removal of 7 bases from V and 5 bases from J, the junction contained 8 bases not matched to a gene. Germline CDR1 reads SGHTA; CDR2 reads FQGNSA. The CDR3 loop is CASTVTGTHEQYF. In DNA form, the CDR3 reads TGTGCCAGCACCGTGACAGGGACCCACGAGCAGTACTTC. Combining the CDR3 with reference TRBV7-2 and TRBJ2-7 gives the whole variable domain GAGVSQSPSNKVTEKGKDVELRCDPISGHTALYWYRQSLGQGLEFLIYFQGNSAPDKSGLPSDRFSAERTGGSVSTLTIQRTQQEDSAVYLCASTVTGTHEQYFGPGTRLTVT.

The chain combines TRBV11-2 with TRBJ2-7; TRBD1 might be the D (8 bases). Trimming cost V 5 bases and J 2 bases, with 28 bases left between them. The CDR3 consists of 19 residues. Per the germline V gene, CDR1 is SGHAT and CDR2 is FQNNGV. In DNA, the CDR3 is TGTGCCAGCAGCCCGTCCGGGACAGGTGTGGCTAGCGGCACCTACGAGCAGTACTTC. Translated, it gives CASSPSGTGVASGTYEQYF.

The CDR3 sequence: CASSPRSGTDTQYF. CDR3 nucleotides: TGTGCCAGCAGCCCCAGATCTGGTACAGATACGCAGTATTTT. This chain uses TRBV9 with TRBJ2-3; D call uncertain. Trimming left V 4 bases short and J 3 bases short, with 12 bases between. CDR1 is SGDLS and CDR2 is YYNGEE in the germline V gene. The CDR3 is 14 residues long. The complete variable domain, with remaining parts taken from reference TRBV9 and TRBJ2-3, reads DSGVTQTPKHLITATGQRVTLRCSPRSGDLSVYWYQQSLDQGLQFLIQYYNGEERAKGNILERFSAQQFPDLHSELNLSSLELGDSALYFCASSPRSGTDTQYFGPGTRLTVL.

DNA of the CDR3: TGCAGTGCTCGTTCTGGTCCTCAACAGTACTTC. As protein: CSARSGPQQYF. The genes are TRBV20-1 and TRBJ2-5; the D is unclear. The CDR3 consists of 11 residues. CDR1 is DFQATT, CDR2 SNEGSKA, per germline (reference sequence). V was clipped by 5 bases and J by 11 bases, with 15 bases between them.

The rearrangement joins TRBV21-1 to TRBJ2-7; the D call TRBD1 from the table was never checked on the DNA. TRBV21-1 is a pseudogene. The CDR3 covers 13 residues. CDR3 in amino acids: CASSRRDSYEQYF. DNA of the CDR3: TGTGCCAGCAGCCGCCGGGACAGCTATGAGCAGTACTTC.

This clonotype was counted a few times. The V and J genes are TRBV7-2 and TRBJ2-7, with TRBD1 matching over 10 bases. The CDR3 has 14 amino acids. Losses at the gene ends were 5 bases for V and 5 bases for J; bases not matched to a gene: 6. The germline V gene encodes CDR1 SGHTA and CDR2 FQGNSA. The CDR3 bases are TGTGCCAGCAGCCAACCTGGGACAGGGGACGAGCAGTACTTC. Residues: CASSQPGTGDEQYF.

This clonotype was observed a few times. The chain is built from TRBV12-3 or TRBV12-4 and TRBJ1-1, with no clear D. Trimming took 3 bases from V and 2 from J, leaving 10 bases between them. This CDR3 region has 14 residues. The DNA of the CDR3 is TGTGCCAGCAGTTTTAACGCGCGAAACACTGAAGCTTTCTTT. Protein product: CASSFNARNTEAFF.